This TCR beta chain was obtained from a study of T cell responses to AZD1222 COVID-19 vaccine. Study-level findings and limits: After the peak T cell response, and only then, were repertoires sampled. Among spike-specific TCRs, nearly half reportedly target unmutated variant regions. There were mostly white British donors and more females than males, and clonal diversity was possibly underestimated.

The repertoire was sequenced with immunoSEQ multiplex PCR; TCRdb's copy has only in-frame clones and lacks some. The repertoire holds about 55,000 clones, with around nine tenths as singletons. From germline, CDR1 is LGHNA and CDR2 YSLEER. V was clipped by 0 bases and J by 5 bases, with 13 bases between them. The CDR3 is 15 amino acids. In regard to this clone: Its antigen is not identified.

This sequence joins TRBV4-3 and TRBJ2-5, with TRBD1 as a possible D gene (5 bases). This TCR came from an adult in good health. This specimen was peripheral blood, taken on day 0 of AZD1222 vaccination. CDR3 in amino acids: CASSQEGGRVETQYF. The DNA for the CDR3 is TGCGCCAGCAGCCAAGAAGGCGGCAGGGTGGAGACCCAGTACTTC.